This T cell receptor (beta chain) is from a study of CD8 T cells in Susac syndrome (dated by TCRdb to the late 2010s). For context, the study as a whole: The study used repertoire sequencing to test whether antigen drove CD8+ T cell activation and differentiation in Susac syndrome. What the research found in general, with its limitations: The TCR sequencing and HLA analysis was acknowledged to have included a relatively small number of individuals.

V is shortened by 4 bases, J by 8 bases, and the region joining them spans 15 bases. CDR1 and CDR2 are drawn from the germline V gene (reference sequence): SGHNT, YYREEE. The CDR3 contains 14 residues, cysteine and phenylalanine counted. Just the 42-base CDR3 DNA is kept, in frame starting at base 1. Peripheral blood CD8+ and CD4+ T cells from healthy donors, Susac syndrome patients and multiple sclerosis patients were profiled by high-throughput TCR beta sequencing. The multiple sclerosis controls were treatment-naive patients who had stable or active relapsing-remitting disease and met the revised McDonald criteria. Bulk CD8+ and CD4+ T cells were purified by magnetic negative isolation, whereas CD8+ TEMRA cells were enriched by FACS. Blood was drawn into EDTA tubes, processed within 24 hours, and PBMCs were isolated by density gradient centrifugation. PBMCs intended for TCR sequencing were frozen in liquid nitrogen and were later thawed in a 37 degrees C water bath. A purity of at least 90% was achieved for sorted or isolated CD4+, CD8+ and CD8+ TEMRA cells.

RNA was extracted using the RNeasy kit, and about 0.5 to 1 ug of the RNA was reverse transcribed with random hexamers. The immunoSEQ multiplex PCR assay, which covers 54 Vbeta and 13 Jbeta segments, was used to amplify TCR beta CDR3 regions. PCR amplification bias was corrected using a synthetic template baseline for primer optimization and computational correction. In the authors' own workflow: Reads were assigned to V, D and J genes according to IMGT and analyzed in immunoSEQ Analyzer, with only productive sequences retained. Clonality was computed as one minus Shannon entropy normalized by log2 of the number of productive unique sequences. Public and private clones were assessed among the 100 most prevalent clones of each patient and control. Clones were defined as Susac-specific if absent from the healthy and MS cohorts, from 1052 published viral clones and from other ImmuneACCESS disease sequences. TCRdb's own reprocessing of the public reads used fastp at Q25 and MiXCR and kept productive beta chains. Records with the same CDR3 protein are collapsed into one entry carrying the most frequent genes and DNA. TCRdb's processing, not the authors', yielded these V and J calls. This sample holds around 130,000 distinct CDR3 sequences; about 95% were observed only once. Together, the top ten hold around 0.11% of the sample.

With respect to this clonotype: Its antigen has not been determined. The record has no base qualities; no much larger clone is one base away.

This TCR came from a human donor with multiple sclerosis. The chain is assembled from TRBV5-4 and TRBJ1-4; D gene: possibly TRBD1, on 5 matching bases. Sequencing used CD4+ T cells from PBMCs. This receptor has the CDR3 CASSKGGAFEKLFF. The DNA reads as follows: TGTGCCAGCAGCAAGGGTGGGGCCTTCGAAAAACTGTTTTTT.